This record covers a single T cell receptor (beta chain). Germline CDR1 reads SEHNR; CDR2 reads FQNEAQ (reference sequence). The CDR3 is made up of 17 amino acids. V lost 3 bases and J lost 2; bases outside the gene matches: 8. The assay was immunoSEQ multiplex PCR, and TCRdb's table has in-frame clones only and misses some. This table holds 150,000 to 200,000 clones, around nine tenths found once. These data are taken from a study of blood T cell repertoires in COVID-19. This clonotype was obtained from a man in his 60s with active or convalescent COVID-19. The chain has TRBV7-9 and TRBJ1-3, with TRBD1 identical over 9 bases. The material sequenced was peripheral blood. The CDR3 sequence is CASSFPVTGGTGNTIYF. CDR3 DNA: TGTGCCAGCAGCTTCCCAGTCACAGGGGGCACTGGAAACACCATATATTTT.